This section outlines one T cell receptor (beta chain) sequence together with its context. Its target is unknown. The data derive from a study of T cell responses to AZD1222 COVID-19 vaccine. Study results and limitations: Without day 14 samples, only post-peak T cell repertoires were studied. An increase in Spike-specific TCR breadth and depth was observed after two AZD1222 doses. Mapped onto spike, vaccine-associated CD4 TCRs spanned it and were dominant at 160-218 and 743-854.

Produced via immunoSEQ multiplex PCR; TCRdb's table is partial and in-frame only. Of tens of thousands of clones in the sample, about 90% were seen once. The CDR3 is 13 amino acids. CDR1 is MNHEY, CDR2 SVGAGI, per germline. Trimming pared 7 bases from V and 0 bases from J, leaving 9 bases between. This TCR came from an adult in good health. The specimen was peripheral blood, collected on day 0 of MenACWY control vaccination. V usage is TRBV6-5 and J usage is TRBJ1-1; no definite D call. This chain's CDR3 is CASIGIMNTEAFF. The DNA for the CDR3 is TGTGCCAGCATCGGGATCATGAACACTGAAGCTTTCTTT.